This T cell receptor (beta chain) originates from a study of CD8+CD57+ T cells in acquired aplastic anemia. Study-level background: Read counts for CD4+ cells (from healthy donors) averaged approximately 10 million.

The CDR3 runs to 13 residues. The germline V gene has CDR1 DFQATT and CDR2 SNEGSKA (reference sequence). Trimming removed 6 bases from V and 2 bases from J, with 10 bases in between. Study conclusions and caveats: The same twenty-nine CD8+ CDR3 sequences occurred in patients and in controls.

The sample holds many counts of this clonotype. The antigen is undetermined. TCR beta VDJ combinations and CDR3 sequences were profiled from genomic DNA. Each CDR3 protein is one row after TCRdb ran MiXCR on the reads. The table has hundreds of thousands of distinct CDR3 sequences, roughly 64% seen once. The clonotype comes from a human donor in good health, serving as a control. Specimen: sorted CD4+, CD8+, or CD8+CD57+ T cells (not recorded which) from PBMCs. V usage is TRBV20-1 and J usage is TRBJ2-2; D is undetermined. CDR3 nucleotide sequence: TGCAGTGCCCGAGACCCCAACACCGGGGAGCTGTTTTTT. This gives the protein CSARDPNTGELFF.